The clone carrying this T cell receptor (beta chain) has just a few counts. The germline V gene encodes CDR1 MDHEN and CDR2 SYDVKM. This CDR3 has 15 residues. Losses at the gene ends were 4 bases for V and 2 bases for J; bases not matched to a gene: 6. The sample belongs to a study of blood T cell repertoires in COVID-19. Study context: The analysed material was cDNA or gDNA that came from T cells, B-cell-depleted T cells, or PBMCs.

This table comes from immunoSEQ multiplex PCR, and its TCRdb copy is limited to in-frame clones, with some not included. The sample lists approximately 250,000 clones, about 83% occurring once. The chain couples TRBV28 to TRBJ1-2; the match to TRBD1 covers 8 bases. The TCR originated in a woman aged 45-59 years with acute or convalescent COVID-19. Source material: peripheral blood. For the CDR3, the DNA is TGTGCCAGCAGTTACCGGACAGGGTGGAACTATGGCTACACCTTC. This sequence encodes CASSYRTGWNYGYTF.